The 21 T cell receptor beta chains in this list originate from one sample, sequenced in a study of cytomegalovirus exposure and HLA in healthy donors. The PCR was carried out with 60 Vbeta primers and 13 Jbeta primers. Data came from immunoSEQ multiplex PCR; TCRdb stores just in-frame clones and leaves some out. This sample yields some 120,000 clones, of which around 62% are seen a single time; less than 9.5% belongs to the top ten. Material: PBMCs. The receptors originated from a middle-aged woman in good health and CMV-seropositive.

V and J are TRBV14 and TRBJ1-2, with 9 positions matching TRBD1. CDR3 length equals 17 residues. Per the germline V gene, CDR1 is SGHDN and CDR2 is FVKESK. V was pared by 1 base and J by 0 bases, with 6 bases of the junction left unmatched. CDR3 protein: CASSQAGTGTANYGYTF. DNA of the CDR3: TGTGCCAGCAGCCAAGCCGGGACAGGGACTGCTAACTATGGCTACACCTTC.

The CDR3 sequence is CASSLVHPRGPYGNTIYF. The CDR3, as DNA: TGTGCCAGCAGCCTCGTTCACCCCAGGGGGCCTTACGGAAACACCATATATTTT. This chain joins TRBV7-9 and TRBJ1-3; 8 bases are shared with TRBD1. This CDR3 has 18 residues. J lost 4 bases, V lost 5 bases, and 16 bases had no gene match. Germline V CDR1 and CDR2: SEHNR, FQNEAQ (reference sequence). The entire variable domain, with the rest obtained from reference TRBV7-9 and TRBJ1-3, is as follows: DTGVSQNPRHKITKRGQNVTFRCDPISEHNRLYWYRQTLGQGPEFLTYFQNEAQLEKSRLLSDRFSAERPKGSFSTLEIQRTEQGDSAMYLCASSLVHPRGPYGNTIYFGEGSWLTVV.

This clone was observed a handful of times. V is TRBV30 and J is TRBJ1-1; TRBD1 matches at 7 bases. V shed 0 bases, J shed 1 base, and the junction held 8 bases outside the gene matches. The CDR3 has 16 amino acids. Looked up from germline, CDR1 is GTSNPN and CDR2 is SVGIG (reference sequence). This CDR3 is CAWSVPAPGGNTEAFF. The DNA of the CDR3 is TGTGCCTGGAGTGTACCTGCGCCAGGGGGGAACACTGAAGCTTTCTTT.

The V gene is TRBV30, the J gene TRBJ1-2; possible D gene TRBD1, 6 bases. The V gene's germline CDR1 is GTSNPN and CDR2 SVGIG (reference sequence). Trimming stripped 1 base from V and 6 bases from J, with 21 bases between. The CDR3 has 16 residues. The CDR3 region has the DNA TGTGCCTGGAGTGGAGGCCCACCCAAGGACAGTGATGGCTACACCTTC. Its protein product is CAWSGGPPKDSDGYTF.

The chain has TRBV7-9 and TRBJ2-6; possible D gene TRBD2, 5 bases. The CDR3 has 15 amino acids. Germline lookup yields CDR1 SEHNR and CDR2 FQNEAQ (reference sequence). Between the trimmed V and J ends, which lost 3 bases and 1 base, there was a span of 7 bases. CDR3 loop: CASSFGGSGANVLTF. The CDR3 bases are TGTGCCAGCAGCTTCGGAGGATCTGGGGCCAACGTCCTGACTTTC.

CDR3 nucleotide sequence: TGTGCCAGCAGCCGTGGGAGCGGGAAGGTCTATGAGCAGTTCTTC. It encodes CASSRGSGKVYEQFF. This chain links TRBV14 with TRBJ2-1; TRBD2 aligns across 7 bases. This CDR3 is built from 15 residues. Trimming at V came to 4 bases and at J to 8 bases, leaving 11 bases not matched to a gene. Germline assignment: CDR1 SGHDN and CDR2 FVKESK.

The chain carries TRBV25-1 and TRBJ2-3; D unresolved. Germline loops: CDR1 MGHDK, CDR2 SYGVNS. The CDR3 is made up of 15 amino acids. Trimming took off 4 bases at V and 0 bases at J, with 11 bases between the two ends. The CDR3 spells CASSVLGSSTDTQYF. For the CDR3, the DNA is TGTGCCAGCAGTGTGCTCGGGTCTAGCACAGATACGCAGTATTTT.

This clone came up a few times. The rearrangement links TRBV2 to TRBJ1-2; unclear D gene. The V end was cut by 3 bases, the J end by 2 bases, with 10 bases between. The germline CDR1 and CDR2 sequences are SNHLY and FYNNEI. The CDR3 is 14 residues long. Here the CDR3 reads CASSDGPRNYGYTF. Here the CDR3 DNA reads TGTGCCAGCAGTGACGGTCCTAGAAACTATGGCTACACCTTC.

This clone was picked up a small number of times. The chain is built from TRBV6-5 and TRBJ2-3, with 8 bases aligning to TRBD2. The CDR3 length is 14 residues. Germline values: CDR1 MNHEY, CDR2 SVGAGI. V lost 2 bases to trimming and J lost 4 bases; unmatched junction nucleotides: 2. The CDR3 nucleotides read TGTGCCAGCAGTTACAGCGGGAGCCCAGATACGCAGTATTTT. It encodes CASSYSGSPDTQYF.

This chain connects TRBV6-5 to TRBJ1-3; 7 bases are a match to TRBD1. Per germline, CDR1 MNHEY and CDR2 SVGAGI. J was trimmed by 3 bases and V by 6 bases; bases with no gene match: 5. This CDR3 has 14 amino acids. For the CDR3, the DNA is TGTGCCAGCAGCCAGAGGGGGCTTGGAAACACCATATATTTT. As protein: CASSQRGLGNTIYF.

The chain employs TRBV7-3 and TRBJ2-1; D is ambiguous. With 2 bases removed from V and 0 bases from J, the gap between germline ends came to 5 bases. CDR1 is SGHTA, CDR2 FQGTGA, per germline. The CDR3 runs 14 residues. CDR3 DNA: TGTGCCAGCAGCTTAGGTAGCTCCTACAATGAGCAGTTCTTC. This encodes CASSLGSSYNEQFF.

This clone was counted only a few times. The CDR3 here is CASSQHRNYEQYF. The CDR3 DNA follows: TGCGCCAGCAGCCAACACAGGAACTACGAGCAGTACTTC. J is TRBJ2-7 and V is TRBV4-1, with a possible D match to TRBD1 (5 bases). V lost 2 bases to trimming and J lost 3 bases, with 8 bases between them. There are 13 residues in the CDR3. The germline gives CDR1 MGHRA, CDR2 YSYEKL.

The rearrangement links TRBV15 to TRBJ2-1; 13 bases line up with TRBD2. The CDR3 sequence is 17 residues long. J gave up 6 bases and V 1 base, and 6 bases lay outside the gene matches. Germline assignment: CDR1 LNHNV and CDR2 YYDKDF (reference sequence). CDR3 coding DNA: TGTGCCACCAGCAGAGGATGGACTAGCGGGAGACCCAATGAGCAGTTCTTC. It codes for CATSRGWTSGRPNEQFF.

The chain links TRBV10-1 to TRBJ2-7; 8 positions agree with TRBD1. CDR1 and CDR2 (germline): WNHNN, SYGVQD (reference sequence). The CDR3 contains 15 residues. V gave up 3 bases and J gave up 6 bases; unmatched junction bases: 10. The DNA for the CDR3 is TGCGCCAGCAGTGACACCCCGCAGGGGGCCGTCGAGCAGTACTTC. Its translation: CASSDTPQGAVEQYF.

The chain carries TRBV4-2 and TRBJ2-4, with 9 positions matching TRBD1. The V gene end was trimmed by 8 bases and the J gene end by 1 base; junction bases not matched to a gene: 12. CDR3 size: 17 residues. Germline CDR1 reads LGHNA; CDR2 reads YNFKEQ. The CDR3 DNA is TGTGCCAGCGGGCCGGGGGACGGGACAGGGGCCAAAAACATTCAGTACTTC. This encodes CASGPGDGTGAKNIQYF.

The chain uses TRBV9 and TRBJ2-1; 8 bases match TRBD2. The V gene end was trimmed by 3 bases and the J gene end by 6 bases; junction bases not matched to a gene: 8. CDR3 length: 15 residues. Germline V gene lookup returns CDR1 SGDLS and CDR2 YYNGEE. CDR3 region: CASSAGLAGFNEQFF. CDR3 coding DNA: TGTGCCAGCAGCGCCGGATTAGCGGGATTCAATGAGCAGTTCTTC.

CDR3 residues: CASSTTGAGPVQPQHF. CDR3 DNA: TGTGCCAGCAGCACGACAGGCGCAGGGCCGGTTCAGCCCCAGCATTTT. The J gene is TRBJ1-5, the V gene TRBV7-9; TRBD1 is a possible D gene (6 bases). Trimming stripped 5 bases from V and 6 bases from J, with 20 bases between. The germline V gene encodes CDR1 SEHNR and CDR2 FQNEAQ (reference sequence). The CDR3 is 16 amino acids.

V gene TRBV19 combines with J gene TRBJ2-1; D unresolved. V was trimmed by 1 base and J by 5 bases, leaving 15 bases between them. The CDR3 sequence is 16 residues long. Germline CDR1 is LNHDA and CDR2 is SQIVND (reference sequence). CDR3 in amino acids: CASSIVSTPFDNEQFF. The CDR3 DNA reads TGTGCCAGTAGTATAGTGTCGACACCGTTCGACAATGAGCAGTTCTTC.

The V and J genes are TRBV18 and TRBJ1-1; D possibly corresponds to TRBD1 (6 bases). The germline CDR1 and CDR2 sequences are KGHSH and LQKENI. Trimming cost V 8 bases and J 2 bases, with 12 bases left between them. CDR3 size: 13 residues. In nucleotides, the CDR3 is TGTGCCAGCGCCGGGACACGTAACACTGAAGCTTTCTTT. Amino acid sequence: CASAGTRNTEAFF.

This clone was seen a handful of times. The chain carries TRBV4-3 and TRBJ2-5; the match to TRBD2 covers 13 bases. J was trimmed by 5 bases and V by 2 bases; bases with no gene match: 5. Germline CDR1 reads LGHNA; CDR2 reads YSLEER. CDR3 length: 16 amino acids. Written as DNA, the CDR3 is TGCGCCAGCAGCCAAACTAGCGGGAGGGCCTCGGAGACCCAGTACTTC. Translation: CASSQTSGRASETQYF.

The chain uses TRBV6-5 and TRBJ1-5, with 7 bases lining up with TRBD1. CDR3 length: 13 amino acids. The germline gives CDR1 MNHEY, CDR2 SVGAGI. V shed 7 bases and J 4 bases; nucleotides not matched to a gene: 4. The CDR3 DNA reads TGTGCCAGCAAAGGACAGGTTAATCAGCCCCAGCATTTT. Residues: CASKGQVNQPQHF.